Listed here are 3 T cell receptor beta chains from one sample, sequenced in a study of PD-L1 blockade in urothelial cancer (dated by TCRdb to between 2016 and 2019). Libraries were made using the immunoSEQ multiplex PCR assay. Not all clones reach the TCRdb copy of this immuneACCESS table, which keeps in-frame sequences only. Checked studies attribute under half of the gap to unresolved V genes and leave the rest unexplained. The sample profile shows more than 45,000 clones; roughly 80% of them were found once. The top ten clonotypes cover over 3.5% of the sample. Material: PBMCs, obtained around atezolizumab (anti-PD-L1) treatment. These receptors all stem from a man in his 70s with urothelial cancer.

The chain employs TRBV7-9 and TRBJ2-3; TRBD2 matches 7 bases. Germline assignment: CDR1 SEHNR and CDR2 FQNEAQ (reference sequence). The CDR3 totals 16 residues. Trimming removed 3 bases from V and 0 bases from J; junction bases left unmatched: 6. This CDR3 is CASSFQGRGSTDTQYF. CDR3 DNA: TGTGCCAGCAGCTTCCAAGGGCGGGGGAGCACAGATACGCAGTATTTT.

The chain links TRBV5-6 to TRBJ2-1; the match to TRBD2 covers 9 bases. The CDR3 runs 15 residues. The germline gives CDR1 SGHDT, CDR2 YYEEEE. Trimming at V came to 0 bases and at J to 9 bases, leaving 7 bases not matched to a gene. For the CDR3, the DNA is TGTGCCAGCAGCTTGGAGCTAGCGGGAAGTGGTGAGCAGTTCTTC. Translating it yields CASSLELAGSGEQFF.

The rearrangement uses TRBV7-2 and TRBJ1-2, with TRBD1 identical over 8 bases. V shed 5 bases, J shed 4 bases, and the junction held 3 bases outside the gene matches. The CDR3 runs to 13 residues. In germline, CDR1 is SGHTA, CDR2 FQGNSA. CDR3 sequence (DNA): TGTGCCAGCAGCCCCGGGACAGGCTATGGCTACACCTTC. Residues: CASSPGTGYGYTF.